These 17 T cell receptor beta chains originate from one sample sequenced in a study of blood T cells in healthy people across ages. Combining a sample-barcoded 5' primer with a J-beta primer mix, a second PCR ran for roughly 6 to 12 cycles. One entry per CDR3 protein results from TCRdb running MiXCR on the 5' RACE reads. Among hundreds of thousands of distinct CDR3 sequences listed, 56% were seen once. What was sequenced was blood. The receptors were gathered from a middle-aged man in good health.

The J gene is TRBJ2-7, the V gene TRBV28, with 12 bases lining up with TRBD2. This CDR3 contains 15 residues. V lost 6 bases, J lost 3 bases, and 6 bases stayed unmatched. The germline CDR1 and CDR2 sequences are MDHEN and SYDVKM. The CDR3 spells CASRVGLAGLYEQYF. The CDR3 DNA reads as TGTGCCAGCAGGGTGGGACTAGCGGGTCTCTACGAGCAGTACTTC.

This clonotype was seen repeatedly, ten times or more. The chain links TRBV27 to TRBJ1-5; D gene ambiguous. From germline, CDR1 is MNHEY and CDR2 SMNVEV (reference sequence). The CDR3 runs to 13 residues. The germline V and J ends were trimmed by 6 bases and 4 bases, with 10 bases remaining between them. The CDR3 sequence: CASSVSENQPQHF. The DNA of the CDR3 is TGTGCCAGCAGCGTATCAGAGAATCAGCCCCAGCATTTT.

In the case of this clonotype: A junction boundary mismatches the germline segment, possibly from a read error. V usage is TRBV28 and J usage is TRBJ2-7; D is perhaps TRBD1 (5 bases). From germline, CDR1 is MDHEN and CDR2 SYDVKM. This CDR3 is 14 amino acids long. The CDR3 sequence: CAGSLMAGFYEQYF. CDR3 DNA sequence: TGTGCCGGCAGTTTAATGGCAGGGTTCTACGAGCAGTACTTC.

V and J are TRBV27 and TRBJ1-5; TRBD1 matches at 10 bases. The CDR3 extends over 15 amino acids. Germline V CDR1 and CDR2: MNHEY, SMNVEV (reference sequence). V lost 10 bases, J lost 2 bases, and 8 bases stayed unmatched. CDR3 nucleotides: TGTGCCACCAGGGGTGGGACAGGGGGCAATCAGCCCCAGCATTTT. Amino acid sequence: CATRGGTGGNQPQHF.

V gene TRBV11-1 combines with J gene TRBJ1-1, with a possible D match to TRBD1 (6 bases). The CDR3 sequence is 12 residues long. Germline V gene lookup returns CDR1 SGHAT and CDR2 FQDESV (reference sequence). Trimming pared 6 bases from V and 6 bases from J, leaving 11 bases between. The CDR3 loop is CASRSGVAEAFF. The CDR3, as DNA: TGTGCCAGCAGATCAGGGGTGGCTGAAGCTTTCTTT.

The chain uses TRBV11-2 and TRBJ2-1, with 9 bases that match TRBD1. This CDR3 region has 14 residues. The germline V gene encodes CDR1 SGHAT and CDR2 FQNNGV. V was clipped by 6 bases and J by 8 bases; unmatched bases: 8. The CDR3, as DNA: TGTGCCAGCAGACGGGACAGGGAACGCGATGAGCAGTTCTTC. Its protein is CASRRDRERDEQFF.

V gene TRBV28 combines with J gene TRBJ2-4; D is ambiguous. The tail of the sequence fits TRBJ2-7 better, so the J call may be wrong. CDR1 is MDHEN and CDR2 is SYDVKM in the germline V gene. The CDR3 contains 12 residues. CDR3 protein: CASSPPRYEQYF. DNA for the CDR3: TGTGCCAGCAGTCCCCCCCGCTACGAGCAGTACTTC.

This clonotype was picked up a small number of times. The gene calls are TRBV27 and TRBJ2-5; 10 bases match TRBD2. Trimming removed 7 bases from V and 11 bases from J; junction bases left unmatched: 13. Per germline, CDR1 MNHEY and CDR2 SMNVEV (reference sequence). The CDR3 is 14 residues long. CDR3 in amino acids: CASNGAGGSNEQYF. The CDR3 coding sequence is TGTGCCAGCAATGGAGCGGGAGGGTCCAATGAGCAGTACTTC.

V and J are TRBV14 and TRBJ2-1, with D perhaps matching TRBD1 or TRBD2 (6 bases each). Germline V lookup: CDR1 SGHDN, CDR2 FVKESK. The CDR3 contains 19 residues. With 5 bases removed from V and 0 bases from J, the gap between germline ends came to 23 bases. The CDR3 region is CASSFPPGARTSSYNEQFF. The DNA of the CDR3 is TGTGCCAGCAGCTTCCCTCCGGGGGCCCGAACTAGCTCCTACAATGAGCAGTTCTTC.

The CDR3: CASNGMENYGYTF. CDR3 sequence (DNA): TGTGCCTCCAATGGGATGGAAAACTATGGCTACACCTTC. The chain links TRBV6-5 to TRBJ1-2, with D hard to call. Germline CDR1 and CDR2: MNHEY and SVGAGI. CDR3 size: 13 residues. V shed 11 bases and J shed 2 bases, with 15 bases lying between them.

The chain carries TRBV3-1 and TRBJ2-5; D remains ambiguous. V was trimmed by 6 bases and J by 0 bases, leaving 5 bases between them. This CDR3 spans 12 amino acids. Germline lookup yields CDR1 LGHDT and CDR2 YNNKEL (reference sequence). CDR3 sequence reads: CASRSYQETQYF. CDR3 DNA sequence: TGTGCCAGCAGGTCGTACCAAGAGACCCAGTACTTC.

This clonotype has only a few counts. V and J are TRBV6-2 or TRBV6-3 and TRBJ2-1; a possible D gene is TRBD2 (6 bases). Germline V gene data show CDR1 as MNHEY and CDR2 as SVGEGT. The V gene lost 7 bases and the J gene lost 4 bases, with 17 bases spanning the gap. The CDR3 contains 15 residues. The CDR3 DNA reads TGTGCCAGCACCCCCCGACTAGGAGGGTACAATGAGCAGTTCTTC. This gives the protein CASTPRLGGYNEQFF.

The CDR3 is CASSLSITEGYEQYF. The CDR3 DNA reads TGTGCCAGCAGTTTATCGATCACAGAGGGGTACGAGCAGTACTTC. The V call is TRBV27, the J call TRBJ2-7; D is perhaps TRBD1 or TRBD2 (5 bases each). This CDR3 has 15 amino acids. V gave up 0 bases and J gave up 4 bases, with 13 bases separating them. CDR1 and CDR2 (germline): MNHEY, SMNVEV (reference sequence).

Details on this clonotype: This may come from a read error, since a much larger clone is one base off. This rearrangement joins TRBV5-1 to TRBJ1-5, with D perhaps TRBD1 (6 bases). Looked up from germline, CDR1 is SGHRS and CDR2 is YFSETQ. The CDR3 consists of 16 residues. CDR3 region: CVSSLGPGAQNQPQHF. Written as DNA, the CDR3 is TGCGTCAGCAGCTTAGGTCCAGGGGCGCAGAATCAGCCCCAGCATTTT.

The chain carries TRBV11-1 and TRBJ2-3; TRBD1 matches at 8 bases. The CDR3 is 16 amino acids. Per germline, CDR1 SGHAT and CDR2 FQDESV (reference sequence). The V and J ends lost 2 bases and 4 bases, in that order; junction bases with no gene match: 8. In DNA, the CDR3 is TGTGCCAGCAGCTTATTCGGACAGGGTATTGCAGATACGCAGTATTTT. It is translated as CASSLFGQGIADTQYF.

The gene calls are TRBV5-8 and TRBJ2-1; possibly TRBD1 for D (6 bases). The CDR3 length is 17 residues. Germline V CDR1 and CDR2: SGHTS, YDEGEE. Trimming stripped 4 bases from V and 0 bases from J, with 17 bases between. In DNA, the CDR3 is TGTGCCAGCAGCCTCTACAGGGTTCGAAGCTCCTACAATGAGCAGTTCTTC. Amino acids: CASSLYRVRSSYNEQFF.

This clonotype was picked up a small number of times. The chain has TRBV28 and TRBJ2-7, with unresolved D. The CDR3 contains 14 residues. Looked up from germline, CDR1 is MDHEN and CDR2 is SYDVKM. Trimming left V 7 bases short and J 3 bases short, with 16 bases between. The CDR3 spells CASTPLSGFYEQYF. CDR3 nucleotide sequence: TGTGCCAGCACCCCGCTTTCGGGCTTCTACGAGCAGTACTTC.